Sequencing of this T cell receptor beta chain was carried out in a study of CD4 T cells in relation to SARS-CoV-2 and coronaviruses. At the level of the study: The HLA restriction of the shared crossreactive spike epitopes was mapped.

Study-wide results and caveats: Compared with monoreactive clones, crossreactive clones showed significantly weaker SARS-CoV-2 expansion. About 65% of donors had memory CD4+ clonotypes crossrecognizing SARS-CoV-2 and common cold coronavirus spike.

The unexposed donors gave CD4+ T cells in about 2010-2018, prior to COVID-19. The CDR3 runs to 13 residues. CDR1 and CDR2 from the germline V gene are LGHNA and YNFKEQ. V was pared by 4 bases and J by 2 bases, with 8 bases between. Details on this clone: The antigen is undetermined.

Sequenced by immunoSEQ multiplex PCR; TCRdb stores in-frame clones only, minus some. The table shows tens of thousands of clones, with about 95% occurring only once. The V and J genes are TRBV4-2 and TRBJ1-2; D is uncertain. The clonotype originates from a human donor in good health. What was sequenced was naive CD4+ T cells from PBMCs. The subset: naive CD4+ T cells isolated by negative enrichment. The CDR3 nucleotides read TGTGCCAGCAGCCGTGAGGGAAACTATGGCTACACCTTC. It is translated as CASSREGNYGYTF.